Listed below are T cell receptor beta chains from one sample, sequenced in a study of CD8 T cells in Susac syndrome. MiXCR was run by TCRdb on the immunoSEQ multiplex PCR reads, yielding one entry per CDR3 protein. The sample lists 150,000 to 200,000 distinct CDR3 sequences, 85% to 95% occurring once. Sample: CD4+ T cells from PBMCs. The receptors were gathered from a human donor in good health. The CDR3 runs from the conserved cysteine through the conserved F or W. The D gene is left open where the match is weak. Clone size is shown for a subset of rows, as once, few, many or a class of expanded clone.

D	size	J	V	DNA	CDR3
NA	NA	TRBJ1-2	TRBV2	TGTGCCAGCAGGCTAGGGACTGCGGAAGGCTACACCTTC	CASRLGTAEGYTF
NA	NA	TRBJ1-6	TRBV6-5	TGTGCCAGCAGTTACTCAAGGGCAGGGTCCCTTTCACCCCTCCACTTT	CASSYSRAGSLSPLHF
NA	few	TRBJ2-4	TRBV6-1	TGTGCCAGCAGTCTCCCGACTAGAAGCATTCAGTACTTC	CASSLPTRSIQYF
TRBD1	NA	TRBJ2-5	TRBV12-3/TRBV12-4	TGTGCCAGCAGTGACGAGACAGGGGGAAAGACCCAGTACTTC	CASSDETGGKTQYF
TRBD2	NA	TRBJ2-2	TRBV9	TGTGCCAGCAGTGTAGCGGGGGGGACGAACACCGGGGAGCTGTTTTTT	CASSVAGGTNTGELFF
NA	NA	TRBJ2-7	TRBV6-6	TGTGCCAGCAGTTACGCGGTAAGGGGAAGGCAGTACTTC	CASSYAVRGRQYF
NA	NA	TRBJ2-1	TRBV5-1	TGCGCCAGCAGCTTGTATAGCCTAGGGGGGGCGAGTAATGAGCAGTTCTTC	CASSLYSLGGASNEQFF
NA	NA	TRBJ1-2	TRBV5-4	TGTGCCAGCAGCCCGCGACAGACGGACAACTATGGCTACACCTTC	CASSPRQTDNYGYTF
TRBD1	NA	TRBJ2-4	TRBV7-9	TGTGCCAGCAGCCCGGGGACAGTACTAGCCAAAAACATTCAGTACTTC	CASSPGTVLAKNIQYF
TRBD1	NA	TRBJ1-1	TRBV6-6	TGTGCCAGCAGTCTGGGACAGGGGCTCCCACCTGAAGCTTTCTTT	CASSLGQGLPPEAFF
NA	few	TRBJ2-2	TRBV5-1	TGCGCCAGCAGCCCCGAGAAGGGCTCGCTGTTTTTT	CASSPEKGSLFF
NA	NA	TRBJ1-2	TRBV6-5	TGTGCCTGCCGCGGGCGGGGAGGGGAGTCTTATGGCTACACCTTC	CACRGRGGESYGYTF
NA	NA	TRBJ2-7	TRBV7-2	TGTGCCAGCAGCTTTGGATACCTCTACGAGCAGTACTTC	CASSFGYLYEQYF
NA	NA	TRBJ2-6	TRBV5-1	TGCGCCAGCAGCTTGGGTGGCTTTGCTGGGGCCAACGTCCTGACTTTC	CASSLGGFAGANVLTF
NA	NA	TRBJ1-1	TRBV6-2/TRBV6-3	TGTGCCAGCAGTTACGGCAGGCTGAACACTGAAGCTTTCTTT	CASSYGRLNTEAFF
NA	NA	TRBJ2-2	TRBV4-1	TGCGCCAGCAGCCAAGATTGGTTGCGCGGGGAGCTGTTTTTT	CASSQDWLRGELFF
NA	NA	TRBJ1-2	TRBV6-2/TRBV6-3	TGTGCCAGCACGGACAGAGCTAACTATGGCTACACCTTC	CASTDRANYGYTF
NA	NA	TRBJ1-2	TRBV28	TGTGCCAGCAGTTTAGCAGGGGCGCGTGGCTACACCTTC	CASSLAGARGYTF
NA	once	TRBJ2-7	TRBV5-1	TGCGCCAGCAGGGCTCAGGGAGGACCGCACTACGAGCAGTACTTC	CASRAQGGPHYEQYF
NA	NA	TRBJ2-2	TRBV28	TGTGCCAGCAGCTCTCAGTGGAACACCGGGGAGCTGTTTTTT	CASSSQWNTGELFF
NA	NA	TRBJ1-1	TRBV7-9	TGTGCCAGCAGCCCGTCCGGAAGGGGCACTGAAGCTTTCTTT	CASSPSGRGTEAFF
NA	NA	TRBJ2-2	TRBV7-8	TGTGCCAGCAGCTTATTACCCGGCACTAACACCGGGGAGCTGTTTTTT	CASSLLPGTNTGELFF
NA	few	TRBJ1-6	TRBV5-1	TGCGCCAGCAGCCGGGGGGAACCTAATTCACCCCTCCACTTT	CASSRGEPNSPLHF
NA	NA	TRBJ2-2	TRBV9	TGTGCCAGCAGCGTAGGTGGGCGGGCCGGGGAGCTGTTTTTT	CASSVGGRAGELFF
TRBD2	NA	TRBJ2-3	TRBV20-1	TGCAGTGCTAGGGGAGGGTTCGTGGATACGCAGTATTTT	CSARGGFVDTQYF